What follows is one T cell receptor (beta chain) and its context. Its antigen is not identified. About 10^5 TCR templates were measured in each sample. Generated by immunoSEQ multiplex PCR, the TCRdb table keeps only in-frame clones and is missing some. This table holds roughly 56,000 clones, less than 98% found once. The data originate from a study of siplizumab effects on memory and regulatory T cells. Findings and caveats of the study: A small minority of alloreactive clones were mapped to unstimulated subsets.

The germline gives CDR1 SGDLS, CDR2 YYNGEE. The CDR3 extends over 21 amino acids. V was clipped by 3 bases and J by 9 bases; unmatched bases: 23. The source of this sequence is a human donor in good health. Sequenced sample: naive CD8+ T cells sorted from blood. The chain carries TRBV9 and TRBJ2-1, with TRBD2 identical over 14 bases. The CDR3 coding sequence is TGTGCCAGCAGCGCCGTAAGGGGGGGACGGACCGGGACTAGCGGGAGCACTGAGCAGTTCTTC. It is translated as CASSAVRGGRTGTSGSTEQFF.